This T cell receptor beta chain comes out of a study of cytomegalovirus exposure and HLA in healthy donors. Study-wide results and limits: Most subjects' HLA-A and HLA-B alleles were reportedly predicted from TCR beta sequences.

Comment on this clone: Its target is not known.

Germline V gives CDR1 SGHNT, CDR2 YYREEE (reference sequence). The germline V and J ends were trimmed by 4 bases and 10 bases, with 15 bases remaining between them. The CDR3 has 13 residues. PCR involved 60 Vbeta and 13 Jbeta primers. Sequencing was performed with immunoSEQ multiplex PCR; in TCRdb, only in-frame clones are kept and a portion is missing. The sample has under 150,000 clones, about three quarters seen once. The receptor was isolated from a woman aged 40 to 50 in good health and CMV-seronegative. The V call is TRBV5-4, the J call TRBJ1-5; no definite D call. Input material: PBMCs. The CDR3: CASSLDGESPQHF. Here the CDR3 DNA reads TGTGCCAGCAGCCTGGACGGAGAAAGCCCCCAGCATTTT.